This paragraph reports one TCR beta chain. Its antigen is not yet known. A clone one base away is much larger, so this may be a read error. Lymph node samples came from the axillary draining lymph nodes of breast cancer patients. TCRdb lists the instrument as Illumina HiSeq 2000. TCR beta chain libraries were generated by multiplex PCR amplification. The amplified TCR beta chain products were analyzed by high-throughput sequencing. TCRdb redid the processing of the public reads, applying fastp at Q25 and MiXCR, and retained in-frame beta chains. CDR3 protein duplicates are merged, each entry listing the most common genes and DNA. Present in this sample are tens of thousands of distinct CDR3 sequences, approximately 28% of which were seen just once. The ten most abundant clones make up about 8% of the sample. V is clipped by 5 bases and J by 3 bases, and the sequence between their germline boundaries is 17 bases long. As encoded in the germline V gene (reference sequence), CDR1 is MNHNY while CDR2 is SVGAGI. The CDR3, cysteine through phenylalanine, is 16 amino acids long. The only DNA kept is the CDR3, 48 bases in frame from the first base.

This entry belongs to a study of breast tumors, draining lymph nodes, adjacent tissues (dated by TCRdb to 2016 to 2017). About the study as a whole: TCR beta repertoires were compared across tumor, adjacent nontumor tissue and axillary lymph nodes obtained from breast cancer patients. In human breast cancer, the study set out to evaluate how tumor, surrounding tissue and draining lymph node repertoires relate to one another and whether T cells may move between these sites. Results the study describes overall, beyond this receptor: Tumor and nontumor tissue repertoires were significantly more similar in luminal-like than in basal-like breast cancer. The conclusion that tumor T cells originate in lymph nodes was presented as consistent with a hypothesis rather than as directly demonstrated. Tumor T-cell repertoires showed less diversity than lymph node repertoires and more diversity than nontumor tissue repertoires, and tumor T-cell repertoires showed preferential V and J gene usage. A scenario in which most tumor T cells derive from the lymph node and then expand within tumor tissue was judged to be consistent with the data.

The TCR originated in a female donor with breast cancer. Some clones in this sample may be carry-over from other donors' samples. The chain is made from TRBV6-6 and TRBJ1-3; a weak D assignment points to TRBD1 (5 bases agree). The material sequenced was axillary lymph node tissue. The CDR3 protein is CASSRSRQLFGNTIYF. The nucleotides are TGTGCCAGCAGTCGCTCGAGACAGCTCTTTGGAAACACCATATATTTT.